The rows below give T cell receptor beta chains drawn from one sample of a study of blood T cell repertoires in COVID-19. This table comes from immunoSEQ multiplex PCR, and its TCRdb copy is limited to in-frame clones, with some not included. Here the sample spans 150,000 to 200,000 clones, 82% being singletons. The sample consisted of peripheral blood. These receptors all stem from a woman younger than 45 with acute or convalescent COVID-19. Both conserved end residues are part of each CDR3. Each record gives: J gene, clone size, D gene, V gene, CDR3 DNA, CDR3 protein. A D gene is named only where the DNA matches it firmly. A row's size may be missing; if present it is once, few, many or a size class.

J gene: TRBJ2-7
clone size: NA
D gene: TRBD1
V gene: TRBV3-1/TRBV3-2
CDR3 DNA: TGTGCCAGCAGCCCGGGGACAGGGAGTTACGAGCAGTACTTC
CDR3 protein: CASSPGTGSYEQYF

J gene: TRBJ1-4
clone size: NA
D gene: NA
V gene: TRBV7-9
CDR3 DNA: TGTGCCAGCAGCTTCGAGAATGAAAAACTGTTTTTT
CDR3 protein: CASSFENEKLFF

J gene: TRBJ1-1
clone size: NA
D gene: NA
V gene: TRBV7-6
CDR3 DNA: TGTGCCAGCAGCTCGGGGGGGACTGAAGCTTTCTTT
CDR3 protein: CASSSGGTEAFF

J gene: TRBJ2-1
clone size: NA
D gene: TRBD1
V gene: TRBV6-2/TRBV6-3
CDR3 DNA: TGTGCCAGCAGTTACCCCCACCCTCCGACAGGGGGCTACGGCAATGAGCAGTTCTTC
CDR3 protein: CASSYPHPPTGGYGNEQFF

J gene: TRBJ1-1
clone size: NA
D gene: TRBD1
V gene: TRBV18
CDR3 DNA: TGTGCCAGCTCACCAGTGTTACAGGGGCGTCACACTGAAGCTTTCTTT
CDR3 protein: CASSPVLQGRHTEAFF

J gene: TRBJ2-2
clone size: NA
D gene: NA
V gene: TRBV7-9
CDR3 DNA: TGTGCCAGCAGCTTAGCAGGGGCAGGGGAGCTGTTTTTT
CDR3 protein: CASSLAGAGELFF

J gene: TRBJ1-6
clone size: few
D gene: TRBD1
V gene: TRBV28
CDR3 DNA: TGTGCCAGCAGTGCAACAGGGGTCGGCTCACCCCTCCACTTT
CDR3 protein: CASSATGVGSPLHF

J gene: TRBJ2-5
clone size: NA
D gene: NA
V gene: TRBV7-2
CDR3 DNA: TGTGCCAGCAGCTTAGGACAGGCCCCGTGGGAGACCCAGTACTTC
CDR3 protein: CASSLGQAPWETQYF

J gene: TRBJ2-7
clone size: NA
D gene: NA
V gene: TRBV27
CDR3 DNA: TGTGCCAGCAGTTCCGAGTTAGCCGGCAAGTACGAGCAGTACTTC
CDR3 protein: CASSSELAGKYEQYF

J gene: TRBJ2-4
clone size: NA
D gene: TRBD2
V gene: TRBV2
CDR3 DNA: TGTGCCAGCAGTGATACTAGCGGGGGAAACATTCAGTACTTC
CDR3 protein: CASSDTSGGNIQYF

J gene: TRBJ1-3
clone size: once
D gene: NA
V gene: TRBV7-2
CDR3 DNA: TGTGCCAGCAGCTTAGGGGCGTACACCATATATTTT
CDR3 protein: CASSLGAYTIYF

J gene: TRBJ2-7
clone size: NA
D gene: TRBD1
V gene: TRBV19
CDR3 DNA: TGTGCCAGTAGTATTGGACAGGGAAGCTACGAGCAGTACTTC
CDR3 protein: CASSIGQGSYEQYF

J gene: TRBJ2-1
clone size: NA
D gene: NA
V gene: TRBV7-3
CDR3 DNA: TGTGCCAGCAGCTTACCCGGTAGTGAGCAGTTCTTC
CDR3 protein: CASSLPGSEQFF

J gene: TRBJ1-2
clone size: NA
D gene: TRBD1
V gene: TRBV28
CDR3 DNA: TGTGCCAGCAGTGTTGGACAGGGTAGGCACTATGGCTACACCTTC
CDR3 protein: CASSVGQGRHYGYTF

J gene: TRBJ2-3
clone size: once
D gene: NA
V gene: TRBV21-1
CDR3 DNA: TGTGCCAGCAGCAAAGGCGGGAACATAGATACGCAGTATTTT
CDR3 protein: CASSKGGNIDTQYF

J gene: TRBJ2-1
clone size: NA
D gene: NA
V gene: TRBV5-1
CDR3 DNA: TGCGCCAGCAGCTTGAGTGTGGGAGGCGGTGAGCAGTTCTTC
CDR3 protein: CASSLSVGGGEQFF

J gene: TRBJ2-6
clone size: once
D gene: NA
V gene: TRBV19
CDR3 DNA: TGTGCCAGTAGCAATGCTGGGGCCAACGTCCTGACTTTC
CDR3 protein: CASSNAGANVLTF

J gene: TRBJ2-7
clone size: NA
D gene: NA
V gene: TRBV15
CDR3 DNA: TGTGCCACCAGCAGAGACGGGGGAGGCACCCCCTACGAGCAGTACTTC
CDR3 protein: CATSRDGGGTPYEQYF

J gene: TRBJ1-2
clone size: NA
D gene: NA
V gene: TRBV28
CDR3 DNA: TGTGCCAGCAGTAGTACTCGGGGCTACACCTTC
CDR3 protein: CASSSTRGYTF

J gene: TRBJ2-3
clone size: NA
D gene: NA
V gene: TRBV4-2
CDR3 DNA: TGTGCCAGCAGCCAACTCCTTAGTCCAGATACGCAGTATTTT
CDR3 protein: CASSQLLSPDTQYF

J gene: TRBJ1-1
clone size: NA
D gene: NA
V gene: TRBV29-1
CDR3 DNA: TGCAGCGTTGTCGGGGGGCGGATGAACACTGAAGCTTTCTTT
CDR3 protein: CSVVGGRMNTEAFF

J gene: TRBJ1-6
clone size: NA
D gene: NA
V gene: TRBV4-1
CDR3 DNA: TGCGCCAGCAGCCAAGATTTAAGGAACAGGCAAGGGTCCTCTCACAGGTCACCCCTCCACTTT
CDR3 protein: CASSQDLRNRQGSSHRSPLHF

J gene: TRBJ2-1
clone size: NA
D gene: NA
V gene: TRBV5-1
CDR3 DNA: TGCGCCAGCAGTACAACCGGGACACGGGTCGAGCAGTTCTTC
CDR3 protein: CASSTTGTRVEQFF

J gene: TRBJ2-1
clone size: NA
D gene: TRBD2
V gene: TRBV10-2
CDR3 DNA: TGCGCCAGCATGGGACTAGCGGGAACTGAGCAGTTCTTC
CDR3 protein: CASMGLAGTEQFF

J gene: TRBJ1-5
clone size: NA
D gene: NA
V gene: TRBV12-3/TRBV12-4
CDR3 DNA: TGTGCCAGCAGTACGACAGGCAATCAGCCCCAGCATTTT
CDR3 protein: CASSTTGNQPQHF

J gene: TRBJ2-5
clone size: many
D gene: TRBD2
V gene: TRBV4-2
CDR3 DNA: TGTGCCAGCAGCCCGCGGGGGGGGGAGACCCAGTACTTC
CDR3 protein: CASSPRGGETQYF

J gene: TRBJ2-3
clone size: few
D gene: TRBD2
V gene: TRBV6-1
CDR3 DNA: TGTGCCAGCAGTGAAGCGGGCGGGAGGGGCACAGATACGCAGTATTTT
CDR3 protein: CASSEAGGRGTDTQYF

J gene: TRBJ1-4
clone size: NA
D gene: NA
V gene: TRBV28
CDR3 DNA: TGTGCCAGCAGTCCGCCAGGCAACTCTGAAAAACTGTTTTTT
CDR3 protein: CASSPPGNSEKLFF

J gene: TRBJ2-2
clone size: NA
D gene: NA
V gene: TRBV5-1
CDR3 DNA: TGCGCCAGCAGCTTCGGAGTCCTGAACACCGGGGAGCTGTTTTTT
CDR3 protein: CASSFGVLNTGELFF

J gene: TRBJ1-6
clone size: NA
D gene: NA
V gene: TRBV5-6
CDR3 DNA: TGTGCCAGCAGCAACGACGGAGTCGTGCGTAATTCACCCCTCCACTTT
CDR3 protein: CASSNDGVVRNSPLHF

J gene: TRBJ2-1
clone size: once
D gene: TRBD1
V gene: TRBV5-5
CDR3 DNA: TGTGCCAGCAGCCCCTCCGGGACAGGGAACAATGAGCAGTTCTTC
CDR3 protein: CASSPSGTGNNEQFF

J gene: TRBJ1-2
clone size: NA
D gene: NA
V gene: TRBV27
CDR3 DNA: TGTGCCAGCAGCCAGAGAGGGCAGAATGGCTATGGCTACACCTTC
CDR3 protein: CASSQRGQNGYGYTF

J gene: TRBJ2-1
clone size: NA
D gene: NA
V gene: TRBV30
CDR3 DNA: TGTGCCTGGAGTGTAACAGGGTATGGTGAGCAGTTCTTC
CDR3 protein: CAWSVTGYGEQFF

J gene: TRBJ2-1
clone size: NA
D gene: NA
V gene: TRBV6-2/TRBV6-3
CDR3 DNA: TGTGCCAGCAGTGGGCCGTCAACTGAGCAGTTCTTC
CDR3 protein: CASSGPSTEQFF

J gene: TRBJ1-4
clone size: NA
D gene: NA
V gene: TRBV5-1
CDR3 DNA: TGCGCCAGCAGCTTCAACCCGACTGACGGAAAACTGTTTTTT
CDR3 protein: CASSFNPTDGKLFF

J gene: TRBJ2-4
clone size: NA
D gene: TRBD2
V gene: TRBV10-3
CDR3 DNA: TGTGCCATCAGTGAGTCCTTTCTAGCGGGAGGGGCCACGGACAAAAACATTCAGTACTTC
CDR3 protein: CAISESFLAGGATDKNIQYF

J gene: TRBJ2-1
clone size: NA
D gene: NA
V gene: TRBV21-1
CDR3 DNA: TGTGCCAGCAGCAAAGGGTGCAGGGGTTGTGAGCAGTTCTTC
CDR3 protein: CASSKGCRGCEQFF

J gene: TRBJ1-2
clone size: NA
D gene: NA
V gene: TRBV6-5
CDR3 DNA: TGTGCCAGCAGTTTCAGGGGTGTGGACTATGGCTACACCTTC
CDR3 protein: CASSFRGVDYGYTF

J gene: TRBJ2-1
clone size: few
D gene: TRBD2
V gene: TRBV4-3
CDR3 DNA: TGCGCCAGCAGCCAAGGACTAGCGGGAGTCGGTGAGCAGTTCTTC
CDR3 protein: CASSQGLAGVGEQFF

J gene: TRBJ1-5
clone size: NA
D gene: TRBD1
V gene: TRBV3-1/TRBV3-2
CDR3 DNA: TGTGCCAGCAGCCAAGCCAGGGGGGAGCAGCCCCAGCATTTT
CDR3 protein: CASSQARGEQPQHF

J gene: TRBJ2-3
clone size: NA
D gene: TRBD2
V gene: TRBV7-2
CDR3 DNA: TGTGCCAGCAGCGGACCGGGACTAGCGGGGGTAGATACGCAGTATTTT
CDR3 protein: CASSGPGLAGVDTQYF

J gene: TRBJ2-1
clone size: NA
D gene: NA
V gene: TRBV10-1
CDR3 DNA: TGCGCCAGCAGTGACGAGAGTACTCTCAATGAGCAGTTCTTC
CDR3 protein: CASSDESTLNEQFF

J gene: TRBJ1-1
clone size: NA
D gene: NA
V gene: TRBV12-3/TRBV12-4
CDR3 DNA: TGTGCCAGCAGTTTGGGGCTACAAGCTTTCTTT
CDR3 protein: CASSLGLQAFF

J gene: TRBJ1-4
clone size: NA
D gene: NA
V gene: TRBV20-1
CDR3 DNA: TGCAGTGCTAGTAGAGGGCCGTCTAATGAAAAACTGTTTTTT
CDR3 protein: CSASRGPSNEKLFF

J gene: TRBJ1-1
clone size: NA
D gene: NA
V gene: TRBV27
CDR3 DNA: TGTGCCAGCAGTCCAACCCCTCCGGGGGGCACTGAAGCTTTCTTT
CDR3 protein: CASSPTPPGGTEAFF

J gene: TRBJ2-3
clone size: NA
D gene: TRBD2
V gene: TRBV2
CDR3 DNA: TGTGCCAGGGGAGCGGGAGGCACAGATACGCAGTATTTT
CDR3 protein: CARGAGGTDTQYF

J gene: TRBJ2-2
clone size: few
D gene: NA
V gene: TRBV7-3
CDR3 DNA: TGTGCCAGCAGCTTAGATGGTCTAGCGAACGGGGAGCTGTTTTTT
CDR3 protein: CASSLDGLANGELFF

J gene: TRBJ2-5
clone size: NA
D gene: NA
V gene: TRBV7-9
CDR3 DNA: TGTGCCAGCAGCTCTCAAGAGACCCAGTACTTC
CDR3 protein: CASSSQETQYF

J gene: TRBJ2-1
clone size: NA
D gene: TRBD2
V gene: TRBV15
CDR3 DNA: TGTGCCACCAGCAGAGATATTCGAGCGGGGGTGTGGAATGAGCAGTTCTTC
CDR3 protein: CATSRDIRAGVWNEQFF

J gene: TRBJ2-4
clone size: NA
D gene: TRBD1
V gene: TRBV30
CDR3 DNA: TGTGCCTGGAAGGTAGGACAGGGGTTCGGCATTCAGTACTTC
CDR3 protein: CAWKVGQGFGIQYF